This TCR beta chain was recovered during a study of blood T cells in healthy people across ages. Study information: With template switching, about one barcoded beta molecule was captured per two T cells.

The second PCR ran 7 to 11 cycles with a sample-barcoded 5' primer and J-beta primers. MiXCR, applied by TCRdb to the 5' RACE reads, yields one record per CDR3 protein. The sample lists around 500,000 distinct CDR3 sequences, about 27% seen once, with approximately 3.5% in the top ten. V lost 8 bases and J lost 6; bases outside the gene matches: 18. Germline-derived CDR1 and CDR2 are MNHNS and SASEGT. The CDR3 totals 17 residues. These data were also filed under a second study, of T cells of mothers and their children.

The chain uses TRBV6-1 and TRBJ2-5; 10 nucleotides agree with TRBD2. The sequencing sample was made of blood. The source is a boy aged 2-9 years in good health. The CDR3 region is CASQALLAGVGMQTQYF. The CDR3 DNA reads TGTGCCAGCCAGGCCCTCCTAGCGGGAGTGGGGATGCAGACCCAGTACTTC.